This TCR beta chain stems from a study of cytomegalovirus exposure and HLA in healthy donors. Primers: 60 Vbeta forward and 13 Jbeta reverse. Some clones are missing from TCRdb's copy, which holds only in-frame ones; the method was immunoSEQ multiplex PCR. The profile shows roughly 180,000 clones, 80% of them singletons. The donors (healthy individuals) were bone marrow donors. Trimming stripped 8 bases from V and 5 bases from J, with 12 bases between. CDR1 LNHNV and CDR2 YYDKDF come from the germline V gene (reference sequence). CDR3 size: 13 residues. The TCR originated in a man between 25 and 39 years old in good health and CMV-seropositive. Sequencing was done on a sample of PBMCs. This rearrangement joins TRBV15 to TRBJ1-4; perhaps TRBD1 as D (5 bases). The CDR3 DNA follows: TGTGCCACCGCTGGGGGGGAGAATGAAAAACTGTTTTTT. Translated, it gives CATAGGENEKLFF.